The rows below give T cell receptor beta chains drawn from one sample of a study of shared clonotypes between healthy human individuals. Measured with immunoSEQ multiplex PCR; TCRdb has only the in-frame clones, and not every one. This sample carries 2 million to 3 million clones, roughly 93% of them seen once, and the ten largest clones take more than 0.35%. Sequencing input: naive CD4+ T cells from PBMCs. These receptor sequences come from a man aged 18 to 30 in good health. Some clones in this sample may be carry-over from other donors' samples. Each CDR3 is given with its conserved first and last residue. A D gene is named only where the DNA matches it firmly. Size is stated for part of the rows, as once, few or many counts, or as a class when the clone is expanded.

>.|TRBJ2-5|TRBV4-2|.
CASSQGGGKETQYF
TGTGCCAGCAGCCAAGGGGGGGGCAAAGAGACCCAGTACTTC
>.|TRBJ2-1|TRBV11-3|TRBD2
CASSLGSGLAGYNEQFF
TGTGCCAGCAGCTTAGGTTCTGGACTAGCGGGATACAATGAGCAGTTCTTC
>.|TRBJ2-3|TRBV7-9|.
CASSSIDSNTQYF
TGTGCCAGCAGCTCGATCGACAGTAATACGCAGTATTTT
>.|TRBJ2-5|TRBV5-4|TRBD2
CASSPIAGSQETQYF
TGTGCCAGCAGCCCCATAGCGGGAAGCCAAGAGACCCAGTACTTC
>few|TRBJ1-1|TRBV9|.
CASSPRAQNTEAFF
TGTGCCAGCAGCCCGAGGGCGCAGAACACTGAAGCTTTCTTT
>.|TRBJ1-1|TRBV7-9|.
CASSLQPNTEAFF
TGTGCCAGCAGCTTGCAACCTAACACAGAAGCTTTCTTT
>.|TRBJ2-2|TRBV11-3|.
CASSARQGGAGELFF
TGTGCCAGCAGCGCCAGACAGGGAGGGGCCGGGGAGCTGTTTTTT
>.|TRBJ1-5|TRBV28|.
CASSSPQGGVQPQHF
TGTGCCAGCAGTTCACCCCAGGGTGGGGTTCAGCCCCAGCATTTT
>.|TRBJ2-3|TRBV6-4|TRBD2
CASSDGTSGSGNTQYF
TGTGCCAGCAGTGACGGGACTAGCGGGAGTGGGAATACGCAGTATTTT
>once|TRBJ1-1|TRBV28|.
CASSLFRRSNTEAFF
TGTGCCAGCAGTTTATTCCGAAGGTCTAACACTGAAGCTTTCTTT
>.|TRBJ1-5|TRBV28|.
CASSSSTEYSNQPQHF
TGTGCCAGCAGTTCATCGACAGAGTATAGCAATCAGCCCCAGCATTTT
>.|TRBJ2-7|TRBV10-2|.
CASSEARKSSYEQYF
TGCGCCAGCAGTGAAGCCCGCAAAAGCTCCTACGAGCAGTACTTC
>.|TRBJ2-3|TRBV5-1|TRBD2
CASSQRDFSLTDTQYF
TGCGCCAGCAGCCAGCGGGACTTCTCCCTCACAGATACGCAGTATTTT
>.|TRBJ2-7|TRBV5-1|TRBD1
CASSLGQGDGYEQYF
TGCGCCAGCAGCCTGGGACAGGGGGACGGCTACGAGCAGTACTTC
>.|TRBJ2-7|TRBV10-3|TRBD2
CAISGRESSYEQYF
TGTGCCATCTCGGGGCGGGAGAGTTCCTACGAGCAGTACTTC
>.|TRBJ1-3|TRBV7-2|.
CASSLGVSGASGNTIYF
TGTGCCAGCAGCTTAGGAGTGTCGGGGGCTTCTGGAAACACCATATATTTT
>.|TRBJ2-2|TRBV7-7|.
CASSSITGSTGELFF
TGTGCCAGCAGCTCGATCACAGGGAGCACCGGGGAGCTGTTTTTT
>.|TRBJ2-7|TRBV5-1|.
CASSLGRSNYEQYF
TGCGCCAGCAGCTTAGGACGATCTAACTACGAGCAGTACTTC
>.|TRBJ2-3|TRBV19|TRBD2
CASRLAGATDTQYF
TGTGCCAGTAGACTAGCGGGAGCCACAGATACGCAGTATTTT
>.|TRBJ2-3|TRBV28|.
CASTPGTDTQYF
TGTGCCAGCACCCCAGGCACAGATACGCAGTATTTT
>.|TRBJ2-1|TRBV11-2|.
CASSVDPGQGGEQFF
TGTGCCAGCAGCGTCGACCCCGGACAGGGAGGGGAGCAGTTCTTC
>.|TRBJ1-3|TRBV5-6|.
CASSYDRSSGNTIYF
TGTGCCAGCAGCTACGACAGGAGCTCTGGAAACACCATATATTTT
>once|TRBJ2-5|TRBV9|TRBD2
CASSVREGETQYF
TGTGCCAGCAGCGTAAGGGAGGGAGAGACCCAGTACTTC
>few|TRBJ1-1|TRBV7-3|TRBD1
CASSPRQGAEAFF
TGTGCCAGCAGCCCCCGACAGGGCGCTGAAGCTTTCTTT
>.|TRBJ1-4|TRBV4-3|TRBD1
CASKHADREGEKLFF
TGCGCCAGCAAGCACGCGGACAGGGAAGGTGAAAAACTGTTTTTT
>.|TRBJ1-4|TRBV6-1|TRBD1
CASSRRDRGDEELFF
TGTGCCAGCAGTAGACGGGACAGGGGGGACGAAGAACTGTTTTTT
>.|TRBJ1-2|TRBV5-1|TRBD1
CAGRVGTANYGYTF
TGCGCCGGCAGGGTTGGGACAGCTAACTATGGCTACACCTTC
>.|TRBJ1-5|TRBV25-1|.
CASSHPGPNQPQHF
TGTGCCAGCAGTCATCCAGGGCCTAATCAGCCCCAGCATTTT
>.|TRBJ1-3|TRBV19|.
CASSIQSSGNTIYF
TGTGCCAGTAGTATACAGAGCTCTGGAAACACCATATATTTT
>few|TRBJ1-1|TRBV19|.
CASTDRGTEAFF
TGTGCCAGTACGGACCGGGGCACTGAAGCTTTCTTT
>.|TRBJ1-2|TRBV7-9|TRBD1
CASSLQTGADGYTF
TGTGCCAGCAGCTTACAGACAGGGGCCGATGGCTACACCTTC
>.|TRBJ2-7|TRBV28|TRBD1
CASSTAGTGTYEQYF
TGTGCCAGCAGTACCGCCGGGACAGGGACCTACGAGCAGTACTTC
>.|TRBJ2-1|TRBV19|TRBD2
CASSSLAGGSYNEQFF
TGTGCCAGTAGTTCCTTAGCGGGGGGCTCCTACAATGAGCAGTTCTTC
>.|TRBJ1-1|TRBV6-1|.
CASSEFITEAFF
TGTGCCAGCAGTGAATTCATTACTGAAGCTTTCTTT
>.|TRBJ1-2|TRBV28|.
CASSRTGLFYGYTF
TGTGCCAGCAGCCGGACGGGATTATTCTATGGCTACACCTTC
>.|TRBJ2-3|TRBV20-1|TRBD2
CSALAGETQYF
TGCAGTGCTCTAGCGGGAGAAACGCAGTATTTT
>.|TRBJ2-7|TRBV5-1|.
CASSLVSSLWVTYEQYF
TGCGCCAGCAGCTTGGTTAGCAGTCTCTGGGTAACCTACGAGCAGTACTTC
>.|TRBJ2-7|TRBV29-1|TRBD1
CSVAGTGPYEQYF
TGCAGCGTAGCCGGGACAGGTCCCTACGAGCAGTACTTC
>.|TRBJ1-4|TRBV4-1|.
CASSLSPPGTNEKLFF
TGCGCCAGCAGCCTTTCCCCCCCCGGGACTAATGAAAAACTGTTTTTT
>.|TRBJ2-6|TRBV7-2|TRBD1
CASSRDRAGANVLTF
TGTGCCAGCAGCCGCGACAGGGCTGGGGCCAACGTCCTGACTTTC
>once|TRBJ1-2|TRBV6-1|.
CASTLSGTYGYTF
TGTGCCAGCACCCTTTCGGGGACCTATGGCTACACCTTC
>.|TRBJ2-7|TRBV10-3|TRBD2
CATSESSGASYEQYF
TGTGCCACCAGTGAGTCGAGCGGGGCTTCCTACGAGCAGTACTTC
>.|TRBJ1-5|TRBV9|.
CASSQGGSWLDQPQHF
TGTGCCAGCAGTCAAGGGGGATCGTGGTTGGATCAGCCCCAGCATTTT
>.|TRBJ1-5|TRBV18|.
CASSLRGDSNQPQHF
TGTGCCAGCTCACTTAGGGGGGATAGCAATCAGCCCCAGCATTTT
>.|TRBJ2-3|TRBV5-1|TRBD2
CASSGGLAVSDTQYF
TGCGCCAGCAGCGGCGGACTAGCGGTTTCAGATACGCAGTATTTT
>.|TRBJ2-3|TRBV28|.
CASLTWGGGTDTQYF
TGTGCCAGCCTTACCTGGGGTGGGGGCACAGATACGCAGTATTTT
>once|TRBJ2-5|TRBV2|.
CASNDHQETQYF
TGTGCCAGCAACGACCACCAAGAGACCCAGTACTTC
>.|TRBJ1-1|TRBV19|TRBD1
CAISPGQGRNTEAFF
TGTGCCATTTCCCCGGGACAGGGACGAAACACTGAAGCTTTCTTT
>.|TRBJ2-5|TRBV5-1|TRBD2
CASSSGGQETQYF
TGCGCCAGCAGCTCGGGAGGTCAAGAGACCCAGTACTTC
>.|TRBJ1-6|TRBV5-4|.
CASSLENNSPLHF
TGTGCCAGCAGCTTGGAAAACAATTCACCCCTCCACTTT